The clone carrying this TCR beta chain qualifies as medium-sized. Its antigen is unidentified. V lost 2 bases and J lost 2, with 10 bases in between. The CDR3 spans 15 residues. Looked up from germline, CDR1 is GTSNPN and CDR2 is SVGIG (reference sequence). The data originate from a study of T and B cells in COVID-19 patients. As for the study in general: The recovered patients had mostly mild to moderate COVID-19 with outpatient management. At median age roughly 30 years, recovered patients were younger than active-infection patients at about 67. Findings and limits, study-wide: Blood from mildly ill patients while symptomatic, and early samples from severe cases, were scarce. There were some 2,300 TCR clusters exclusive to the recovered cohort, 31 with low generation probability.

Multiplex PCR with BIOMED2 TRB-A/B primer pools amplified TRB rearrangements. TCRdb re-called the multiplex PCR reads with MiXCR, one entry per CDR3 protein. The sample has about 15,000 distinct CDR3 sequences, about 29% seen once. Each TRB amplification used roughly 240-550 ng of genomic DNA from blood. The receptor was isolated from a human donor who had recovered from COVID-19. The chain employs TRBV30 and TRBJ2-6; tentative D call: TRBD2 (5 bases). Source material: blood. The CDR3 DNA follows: TGTGCCTGGAGTCGGACTGCTACTGGGGCCAACGTCCTGACTTTC. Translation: CAWSRTATGANVLTF.